The entry below gives a single T cell receptor (beta chain) sequence along with its context. Documented time point: pretreatment peripheral blood. Clones were read by immunoSEQ multiplex PCR, and TCRdb kept only the in-frame ones, dropping some. Among approximately 50,000 clones listed, approximately 86% were seen once. This record belongs to a study of PD-L1 blockade in urothelial cancer. The wider study: Analyses were performed on blood at 3 weeks after treatment start (the second dose) and at 6 weeks.

The CDR3 is 13 amino acids. V was trimmed by 5 bases and J by 11 bases, leaving 19 bases between them. V usage is TRBV5-3 and J usage is TRBJ1-1, with D perhaps TRBD1 (6 bases). TRBV5-3 has ORF status, its function being uncertain. The sequence derives from a man aged 55 to 70 with urothelial cancer. Sequences were derived from PBMCs, sampled around atezolizumab (anti-PD-L1) treatment. CDR3 residues: CARSFGTPIWAFF. The DNA of the CDR3 is TGTGCCAGAAGTTTCGGGACACCTATATGGGCTTTCTTT.